Presented here are 22 T cell receptor beta chains from one specimen sequenced in a study of patients and donors after allogeneic stem cell transplantation. TCRdb fed the RT-PCR reads into MiXCR, producing one record per CDR3 protein. The table shows 57,000 or so distinct CDR3 sequences, with less than 15% occurring only once. Sequencing was done on a sample of blood, either unsorted or a sorted T cell fraction (not recorded which). The origin of the receptors is a human donor who was either an allogeneic HSCT recipient or a stem cell or donor lymphocyte infusion donor (not recorded which). It is not recorded whose cells these are; they may come from a transplant donor.

The J gene is TRBJ2-1, the V gene TRBV21-1; no DNA check was done on the table's D call, TRBD2. TRBV21-1 is flagged as a pseudogene. The CDR3 covers 18 residues. The CDR3 is CASSKGAGVGWSYNEQFF. The CDR3 DNA follows: TGTGCCAGCAGCAAAGGAGCGGGAGTAGGTTGGTCCTACAATGAGCAGTTCTTC.

V usage is TRBV27 and J usage is TRBJ2-1; D is perhaps TRBD1 or TRBD2 (5 bases each). The CDR3 is 16 residues long. Germline CDR1 reads MNHEY; CDR2 reads SMNVEV (reference sequence). The V end lost 4 bases, the J end lost 4 bases, and 17 bases lay between the germline ends. The CDR3: CASSSFGTDQYNEQFF. The CDR3 DNA follows: TGTGCCAGCAGTTCATTCGGGACGGACCAATACAATGAGCAGTTCTTC.

The CDR3 loop reads CASSLDYGGEFF. The CDR3 DNA reads as TGCGCCAGCAGCTTGGACTACGGGGGGGAGTTCTTC. V is TRBV5-1 and J is TRBJ2-1, with 8 positions matching TRBD2. This CDR3 has 12 amino acids. The J segment lost 14 bases and the V segment lost 0 bases, leaving 4 bases of the junction unmatched. Germline V gene sequence: CDR1 SGHRS, CDR2 YFSETQ.

The chain recombines TRBV27 with TRBJ2-1; no reliable D call. The CDR3 has 16 amino acids. The germline V gene has CDR1 MNHEY and CDR2 SMNVEV (reference sequence). Trimming cost V 3 bases and J 5 bases, with 17 bases left between them. CDR3 amino acids: CASSLPHGSPNNEQFF. The CDR3 DNA reads TGTGCCAGCAGTTTGCCCCACGGTTCGCCCAACAATGAGCAGTTCTTC.

The sample holds many counts of this clonotype. J is TRBJ2-3 and V is TRBV7-9, with 9 bases fitting TRBD1. Germline trimming cut 5 bases from V and 2 bases from J; bases unmatched to any gene: 5. Germline CDR1 reads SEHNR; CDR2 reads FQNEAQ (reference sequence). CDR3 size: 15 residues. CDR3 amino acids: CASSPRQGDTDTQYF. The CDR3 DNA is TGTGCCAGCAGCCCGCGACAGGGGGACACAGATACGCAGTATTTT.

The sample holds a few counts of this clonotype. V is TRBV5-8 and J is TRBJ2-1; TRBD2 might be the D (5 bases). The CDR3 runs to 13 residues. Germline CDR1 is SGHTS and CDR2 is YDEGEE. Trimming removed 3 bases from V and 5 bases from J, with 9 bases in between. The DNA of the CDR3 is TGTGCCAGCAGCTGGAGGAGCCACAATGAGCAGTTCTTC. Its protein is CASSWRSHNEQFF.

The chain uses TRBV10-3 and TRBJ2-2; 7 positions match TRBD2. This CDR3 has 17 amino acids. Trimming at V came to 3 bases and at J to 3 bases, leaving 10 bases not matched to a gene. Looked up from germline, CDR1 is ENHRY and CDR2 is SYGVKD. DNA for the CDR3: TGTGCCATCAGTGAAGGAGGGATAGCGGGTCACACCGGGGAGCTGTTTTTT. Its protein product is CAISEGGIAGHTGELFF.

The DNA of the CDR3 is TGTGCCAGCAGCTGGACAGGTCACCATAGCACAGATACGCAGTATTTT. It specifies CASSWTGHHSTDTQYF. The V gene is TRBV7-2, the J gene TRBJ2-3, with TRBD1 matching 7 bases. Germline V gene lookup returns CDR1 SGHTA and CDR2 FQGNSA. This CDR3 has 16 residues. The junction had 7 bases not matched to a gene; V was cut back by 4 bases and J by 0 bases.

This clonotype was counted at least ten times. This rearrangement joins TRBV5-1 to TRBJ2-1; TRBD2 matches at 9 bases. The germline V gene encodes CDR1 SGHRS and CDR2 YFSETQ. CDR3 length: 15 residues. V lost 0 bases and J lost 7; bases outside the gene matches: 5. The DNA of the CDR3 is TGCGCCAGCAGCTTGGCCGGGACTAGCTGGAATGAGCAGTTCTTC. Its translation: CASSLAGTSWNEQFF.

This clonotype was seen ten or more times. The rearrangement links TRBV7-2 to TRBJ1-1; 10 bases agree with TRBD1. The germline V gene has CDR1 SGHTA and CDR2 FQGNSA. The CDR3 sequence is 13 residues long. V lost 0 bases, J lost 11 bases, and 3 bases stayed unmatched. The chain's CDR3 is CASSLAGQGDAFF. In DNA form, the CDR3 reads TGTGCCAGCAGCTTAGCCGGACAGGGGGATGCTTTCTTT.

This clonotype appeared a few times. The V call is TRBV29-1, the J call TRBJ2-3, with 14 bases fitting TRBD2. Trimming at V came to 7 bases and at J to 3 bases, leaving 6 bases not matched to a gene. The CDR3 is 15 amino acids. From germline, CDR1 is SQVTM and CDR2 ANQGSEA. The CDR3 DNA reads as TGCAGCGCGCAGGGACTAGCGGGAGTTACAGATACGCAGTATTTT. Amino acids: CSAQGLAGVTDTQYF.

This clonotype has at least ten counts. V usage is TRBV30 and J usage is TRBJ1-6; D is possibly TRBD1 (6 bases). The length of the CDR3 is 12 residues. With 1 base removed from V and 11 bases from J, the gap between germline ends came to 9 bases. Germline V gives CDR1 GTSNPN, CDR2 SVGIG (reference sequence). The CDR3 region is CAWSDRVAPLHF. The CDR3 nucleotides read TGTGCCTGGAGTGACAGGGTCGCACCCCTCCACTTT.

A few counts support this clonotype. V and J are TRBV10-3 and TRBJ2-2; D might be TRBD1 or TRBD2, each matching 5 bases. The germline gives CDR1 ENHRY, CDR2 SYGVKD. CDR3 length equals 16 residues. Trimming took 6 bases from V and 2 from J, leaving 16 bases between them. The CDR3 DNA follows: TGTGCCATCAGGGACTGGCAGGGCATTAACACCGGGGAGCTGTTTTTT. It yields the protein CAIRDWQGINTGELFF.

A few counts support this clonotype. The chain combines TRBV6-2 or TRBV6-3 with TRBJ1-5, with 7 bases matching TRBD1. V trimming: 0 bases; J trimming: 4 bases; junction bases outside the gene matches: 15. Germline CDR1 MNHEY, CDR2 SVGEGT. The CDR3 runs to 19 residues. The CDR3 is CASSYSGLLRGLWNQPQHF. The CDR3 DNA is TGTGCCAGCAGTTACTCGGGGCTCTTAAGGGGGCTATGGAATCAGCCCCAGCATTTT.

This clonotype was seen only a few times. V is TRBV6-5 and J is TRBJ1-2; D might be TRBD1 (5 bases). The CDR3 has 15 amino acids. V lost 2 bases and J 1 base, leaving 11 bases between the germline ends. CDR1 is MNHEY, CDR2 SVGAGI, per germline. The CDR3: CASSYDPGINYGYTF. The CDR3 coding sequence is TGTGCCAGCAGTTACGATCCAGGGATTAACTATGGCTACACCTTC.

The DNA of the CDR3 is TGTGCCAGCAGCTTAGAGGACACCTGGTTTAAGGGCTACACCTTC. It codes for CASSLEDTWFKGYTF. The chain carries TRBV7-9 and TRBJ1-2; perhaps TRBD1 as D (5 bases). The CDR3 covers 15 residues. Germline CDR1 reads SEHNR; CDR2 reads FQNEAQ (reference sequence). Deletions cut 1 base from V and 8 bases from J, with 17 bases between.

This clonotype has at least ten counts. The chain has TRBV5-1 and TRBJ1-1, with D possibly TRBD1 on 5 matching bases. Germline CDR1 and CDR2: SGHRS and YFSETQ. This CDR3 is 16 amino acids long. Between the trimmed V and J ends, which lost 1 base and 4 bases, there was a span of 17 bases. CDR3 region: CASSLYGGGGGTEAFF. The DNA for the CDR3 is TGCGCCAGCAGCTTGTACGGAGGCGGGGGTGGCACTGAAGCTTTCTTT. The variable domain in full, completed from reference TRBV5-1 and TRBJ1-1, reads KAGVTQTPRYLIKTRGQQVTLSCSPISGHRSVSWYQQTPGQGLQFLFEYFSETQRNKGNFPGRFSGRQFSNSRSEMNVSTLELGDSALYLCASSLYGGGGGTEAFFGQGTRLTVV.

The CDR3 protein is CASSYGRGQTYNEQFF. The CDR3 nucleotides are TGTGCCAGCAGTTACGGGCGGGGGCAAACCTACAATGAGCAGTTCTTC. The chain combines TRBV6-8 with TRBJ2-1; possible D gene TRBD2, 7 bases. CDR3 length equals 16 residues. Germline CDR1 MNHGY, CDR2 SAAAGT. Trimming removed 2 bases from V and 2 bases from J, with 13 bases in between.

Many counts were recorded for this clonotype. The chain links TRBV27 to TRBJ1-2; 9 positions agree with TRBD1. Looked up from germline, CDR1 is MNHEY and CDR2 is SMNVEV (reference sequence). J gave up 6 bases and V 9 bases, and 11 bases lay outside the gene matches. This CDR3 has 14 residues. As DNA, the CDR3 is TGTGCCAGGACCAAAACAGGGGGCCAGCATGGCTACACCTTC. Its protein product is CARTKTGGQHGYTF.

The V and J genes are TRBV11-3 and TRBJ1-3, with a tentative D call TRBD1 (6 bases). The CDR3 contains 15 residues. Germline V gene lookup returns CDR1 SGHNT and CDR2 YENEEA. With 1 base removed from V and 4 bases from J, the gap between germline ends came to 11 bases. The CDR3 region is CASSLGRTDGNTIYF. CDR3 coding DNA: TGTGCCAGCAGCTTAGGAAGGACAGACGGAAACACCATATATTTT.

The chain employs TRBV20-1 and TRBJ2-1; D perhaps matches TRBD2 (5 bases). V dropped 5 bases and J dropped 4 bases, with 24 bases sitting between them. CDR1 and CDR2 from the germline V gene are DFQATT and SNEGSKA (reference sequence). This CDR3 region has 17 residues. The CDR3 DNA is TGCAGTGCTCCCTTCCAGGCGGGCGGGCTATTATACAATGAGCAGTTCTTC. Encoded protein: CSAPFQAGGLLYNEQFF.

This clonotype was observed a handful of times. The chain combines TRBV10-3 with TRBJ1-1; D may be TRBD1 (5 bases). This CDR3 has 15 amino acids. Trimming pared 0 bases from V and 1 base from J, leaving 9 bases between. The germline V gene encodes CDR1 ENHRY and CDR2 SYGVKD. CDR3 coding DNA: TGTGCCATCAGTGAGTCCGGAAGGGGGAACACTGAAGCTTTCTTT. Translation: CAISESGRGNTEAFF.